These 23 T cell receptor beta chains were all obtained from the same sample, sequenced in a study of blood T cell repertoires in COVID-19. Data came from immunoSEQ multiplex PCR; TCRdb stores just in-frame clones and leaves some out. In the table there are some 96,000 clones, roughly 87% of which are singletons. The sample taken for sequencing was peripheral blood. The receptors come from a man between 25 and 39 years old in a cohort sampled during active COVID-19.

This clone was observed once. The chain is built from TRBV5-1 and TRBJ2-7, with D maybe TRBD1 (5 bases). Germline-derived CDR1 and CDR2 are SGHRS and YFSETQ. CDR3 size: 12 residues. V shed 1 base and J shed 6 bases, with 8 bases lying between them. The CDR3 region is CASSLRQSEQYF. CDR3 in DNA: TGCGCCAGCAGCTTGCGACAGTCCGAGCAGTACTTC.

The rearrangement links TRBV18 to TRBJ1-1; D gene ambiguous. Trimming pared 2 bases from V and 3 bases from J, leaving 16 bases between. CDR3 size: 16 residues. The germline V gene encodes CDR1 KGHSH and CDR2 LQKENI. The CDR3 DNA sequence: TGTGCCAGCTCACCAAGGGCCGTATTGGGAGACACTGAAGCTTTCTTT. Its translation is CASSPRAVLGDTEAFF.

The CDR3 DNA is TGTGCCAGCAGCGAAGACAGGGGAGGTGGCTACACCTTC. Translating gives CASSEDRGGGYTF. J is TRBJ1-2 and V is TRBV11-2, with 8 bases fitting TRBD1. Germline CDR1 is SGHAT and CDR2 is FQNNGV. The length of the CDR3 is 13 residues. V trimming: 5 bases; J trimming: 7 bases; junction bases outside the gene matches: 6.

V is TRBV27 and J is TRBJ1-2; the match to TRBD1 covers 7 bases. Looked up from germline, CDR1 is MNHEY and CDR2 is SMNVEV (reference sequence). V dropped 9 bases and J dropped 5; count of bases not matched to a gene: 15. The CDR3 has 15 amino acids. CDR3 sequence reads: CASQVRGTVLYGYTF. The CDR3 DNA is TGTGCCAGTCAGGTTCGGGGGACAGTTTTATATGGCTACACCTTC.

DNA of the CDR3: TGTGCCTGGAGTGTACTAGCGGGGTACGAGGCCTACGAGCAGTACTTC. Amino acid sequence: CAWSVLAGYEAYEQYF. J is TRBJ2-7 and V is TRBV30, with 10 bases matching TRBD2. This CDR3 spans 16 amino acids. The germline gives CDR1 GTSNPN, CDR2 SVGIG (reference sequence). Trimming removed 0 bases from V and 2 bases from J; junction bases left unmatched: 7.

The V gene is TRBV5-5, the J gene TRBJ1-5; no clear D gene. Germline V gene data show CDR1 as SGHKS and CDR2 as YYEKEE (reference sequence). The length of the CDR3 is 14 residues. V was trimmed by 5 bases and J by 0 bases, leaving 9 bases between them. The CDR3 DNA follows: TGTGCCAGCAGTGGCAGAAATAGCAATCAGCCCCAGCATTTT. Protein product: CASSGRNSNQPQHF.

The CDR3 here is CAIRAGTGDYNYGYTF. CDR3 DNA sequence: TGTGCCATCAGGGCGGGGACAGGAGATTATAACTATGGCTACACCTTC. The chain couples TRBV10-3 to TRBJ1-2; 8 nucleotides match TRBD1. V gave up 6 bases and J gave up 1 base; unmatched junction bases: 10. CDR3 length: 16 amino acids. Per germline, CDR1 ENHRY and CDR2 SYGVKD.

CDR3 region: CASSEVKRGGLREQYF. DNA of the CDR3: TGTGCCAGCAGTGAAGTCAAGCGGGGGGGGCTTAGGGAGCAGTACTTC. V usage is TRBV2 and J usage is TRBJ2-7; 10 bases agree with TRBD2. The CDR3 runs to 16 residues. After removal of 1 base from V and 7 bases from J, the junction contained 10 bases not matched to a gene. Per germline, CDR1 SNHLY and CDR2 FYNNEI.

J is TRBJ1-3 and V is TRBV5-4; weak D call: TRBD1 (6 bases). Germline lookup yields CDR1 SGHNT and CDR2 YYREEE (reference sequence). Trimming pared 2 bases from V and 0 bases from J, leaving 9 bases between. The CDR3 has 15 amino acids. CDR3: CASSLGGFSGNTIYF. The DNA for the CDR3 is TGTGCCAGCAGCTTAGGGGGTTTCTCTGGAAACACCATATATTTT.

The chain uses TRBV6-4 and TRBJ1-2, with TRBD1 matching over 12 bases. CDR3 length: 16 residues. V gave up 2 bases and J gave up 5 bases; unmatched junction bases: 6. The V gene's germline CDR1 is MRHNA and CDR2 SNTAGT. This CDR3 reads CASSDGGQGARYGYTF. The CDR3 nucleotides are TGTGCCAGCAGTGACGGGGGACAGGGGGCGCGGTATGGCTACACCTTC.

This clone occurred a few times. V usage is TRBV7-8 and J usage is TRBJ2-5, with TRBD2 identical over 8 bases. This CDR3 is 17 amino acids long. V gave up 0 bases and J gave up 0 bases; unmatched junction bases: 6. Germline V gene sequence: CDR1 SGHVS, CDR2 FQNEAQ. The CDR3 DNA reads TGTGCCAGCAGCTTAGCGTGGCTAGCGGGCAACCAAGAGACCCAGTACTTC. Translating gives CASSLAWLAGNQETQYF.

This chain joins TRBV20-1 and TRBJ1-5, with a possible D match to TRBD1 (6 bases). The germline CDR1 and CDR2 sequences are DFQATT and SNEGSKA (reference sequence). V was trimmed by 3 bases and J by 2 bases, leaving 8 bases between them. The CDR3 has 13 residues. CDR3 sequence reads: CSASGGGNQPQHF. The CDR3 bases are TGCAGTGCTAGTGGGGGCGGCAATCAGCCCCAGCATTTT.

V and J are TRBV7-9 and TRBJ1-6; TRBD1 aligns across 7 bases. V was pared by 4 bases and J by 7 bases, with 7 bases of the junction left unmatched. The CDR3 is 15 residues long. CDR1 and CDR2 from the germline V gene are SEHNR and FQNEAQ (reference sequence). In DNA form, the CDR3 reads TGTGCCAGCAGCTGGAGACAGGGTCGGAATTCACCCCTCCACTTT. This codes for CASSWRQGRNSPLHF.

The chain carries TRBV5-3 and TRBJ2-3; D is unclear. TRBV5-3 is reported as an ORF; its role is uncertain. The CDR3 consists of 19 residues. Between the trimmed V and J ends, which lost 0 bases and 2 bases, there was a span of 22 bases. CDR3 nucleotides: TGTGCCAGAAGCTTGGTTTCCCATGGCCTCAGGCAGACCACAGATACGCAGTATTTT. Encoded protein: CARSLVSHGLRQTTDTQYF.

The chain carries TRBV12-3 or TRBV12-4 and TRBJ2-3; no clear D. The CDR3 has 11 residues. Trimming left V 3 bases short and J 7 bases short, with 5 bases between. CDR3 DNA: TGTGCCAGCAGTTTCAGGAATACGCAGTATTTT. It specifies CASSFRNTQYF.

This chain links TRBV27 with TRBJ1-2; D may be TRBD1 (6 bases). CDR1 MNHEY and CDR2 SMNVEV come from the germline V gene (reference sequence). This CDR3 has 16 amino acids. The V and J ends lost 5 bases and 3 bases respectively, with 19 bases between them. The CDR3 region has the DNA TGTGCCAGCAGTCCCGCACCCGGGACAAAGGACTATGGCTACACCTTC. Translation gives CASSPAPGTKDYGYTF.

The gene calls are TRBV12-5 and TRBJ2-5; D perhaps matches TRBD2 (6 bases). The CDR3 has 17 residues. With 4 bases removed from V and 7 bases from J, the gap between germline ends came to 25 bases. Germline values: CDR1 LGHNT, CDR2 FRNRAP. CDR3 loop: CASGSSLGEAISGTQYF. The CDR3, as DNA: TGTGCTAGTGGTTCGAGTCTCGGGGAGGCAATTTCGGGGACCCAGTACTTC.

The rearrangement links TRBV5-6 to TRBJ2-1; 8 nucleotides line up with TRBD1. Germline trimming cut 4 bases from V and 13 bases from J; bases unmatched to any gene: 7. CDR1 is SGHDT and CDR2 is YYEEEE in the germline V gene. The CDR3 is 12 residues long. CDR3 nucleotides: TGTGCCAGCAGCGGAGGTGACAGGGGACAGTTCTTC. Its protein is CASSGGDRGQFF.

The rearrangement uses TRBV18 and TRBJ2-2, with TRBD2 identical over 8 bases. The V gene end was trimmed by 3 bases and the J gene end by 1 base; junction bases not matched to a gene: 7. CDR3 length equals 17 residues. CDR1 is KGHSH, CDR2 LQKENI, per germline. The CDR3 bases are TGTGCCAGCTCACCGAATCCGGGACTAGTGAACACCGGGGAGCTGTTTTTT. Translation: CASSPNPGLVNTGELFF.

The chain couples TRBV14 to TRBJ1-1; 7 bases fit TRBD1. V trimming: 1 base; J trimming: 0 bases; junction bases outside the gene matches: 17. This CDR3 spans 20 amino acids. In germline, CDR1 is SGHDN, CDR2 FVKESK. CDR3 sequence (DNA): TGTGCCAGCAGCCAAGCCCCAAAGCAGGGGGGAACGGGGATGAACACTGAAGCTTTCTTT. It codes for CASSQAPKQGGTGMNTEAFF.

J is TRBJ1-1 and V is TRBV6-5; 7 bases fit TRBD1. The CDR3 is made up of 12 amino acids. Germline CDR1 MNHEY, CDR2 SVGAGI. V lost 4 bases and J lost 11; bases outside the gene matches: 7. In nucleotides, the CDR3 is TGTGCCAGCAGTTCTACAGGGGACCGCGCTTTCTTT. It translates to CASSSTGDRAFF.

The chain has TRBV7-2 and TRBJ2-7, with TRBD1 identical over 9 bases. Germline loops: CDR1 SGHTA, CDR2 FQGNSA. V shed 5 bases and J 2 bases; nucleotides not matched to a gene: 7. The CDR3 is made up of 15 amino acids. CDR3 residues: CASSARDRAAYEQYF. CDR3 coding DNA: TGTGCCAGCAGCGCCCGGGACAGGGCCGCCTACGAGCAGTACTTC.

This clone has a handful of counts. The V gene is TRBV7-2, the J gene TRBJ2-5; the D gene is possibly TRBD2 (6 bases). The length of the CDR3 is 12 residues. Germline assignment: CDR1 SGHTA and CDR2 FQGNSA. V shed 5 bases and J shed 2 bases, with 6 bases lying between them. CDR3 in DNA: TGTGCCAGCAGCCGGGGGCAAGAGACCCAGTACTTC. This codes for CASSRGQETQYF.